This TCR beta chain was recorded in a study of blood T cells in healthy people across ages. Combining a sample-barcoded 5' primer with a J-beta primer mix, a second PCR ran for roughly 7 to 12 cycles. Every single cDNA molecule received a tag from a template-switch adaptor with 12 random nucleotides. TCRdb fed the 5' RACE reads into MiXCR, producing one record per CDR3 protein. The sample lists over 700,000 distinct CDR3 sequences, 53% occurring once. Peripheral blood, about 9.8 milliliters per donor, was collected. Per sample, extraction of total RNA gave at least 5.5 micrograms in every case. The V gene end was trimmed by 2 bases and the J gene end by 7 bases; junction bases not matched to a gene: 20. Germline CDR1 KGHSY, CDR2 FQNENV. The CDR3 is 19 residues long. Study-wide results and caveats: Compared with aged donors, long-lived donors showed fewer expanded clones, suggesting selection.

Details on this clonotype: Antigen unknown.

The origin of this receptor is a man of 80 years or more in good health. Material for sequencing was blood. The chain has TRBV16 and TRBJ1-2; 9 nucleotides match TRBD1. The CDR3 is CASSQVSGTGWIGGSGYTF. For the CDR3, the DNA is TGTGCCAGCAGCCAAGTCTCCGGGACAGGGTGGATTGGGGGTTCTGGCTACACCTTC.